This passage covers 15 T cell receptor beta chains from one sample sequenced in a study of long-term antiretroviral therapy in people with HIV. immunoSEQ v3.0 was run at survey level. This table comes from immunoSEQ multiplex PCR, and its TCRdb copy is limited to in-frame clones, with some not included. The table lists 20,000 to 25,000 clones, around four fifths of them singletons, with approximately 8.8% in the top ten. Source: unsorted PBMCs, taken 1.2 years after starting antiretroviral therapy. All receptors come from a woman aged 40 to 50 with HIV.

The chain couples TRBV5-1 to TRBJ1-1; D uncertain. CDR1 and CDR2 from the germline V gene are SGHRS and YFSETQ. This CDR3 has 12 residues. V lost 0 bases to trimming and J lost 2 bases, with 2 bases between them. CDR3 in DNA: TGCGCCAGCAGCTTGGATAACACTGAAGCTTTCTTT. The encoded protein is CASSLDNTEAFF.

The rearrangement links TRBV18 to TRBJ2-7; tentatively, D is TRBD2 (6 bases). This CDR3 region has 15 residues. Germline CDR1 is KGHSH and CDR2 is LQKENI. The germline V and J ends were trimmed by 2 bases and 1 base, with 12 bases remaining between them. For the CDR3, the DNA is TGTGCCAGCTCACCAGGGCTGGGGGGTTCCTACGAGCAGTACTTC. Translation gives CASSPGLGGSYEQYF.

V usage is TRBV7-6 and J usage is TRBJ1-4; the D is unclear. V lost 0 bases and J lost 6, with 14 bases in between. This CDR3 is 16 amino acids long. CDR1 is SGHVS, CDR2 FNYEAQ, per germline. The CDR3 spells CASSLAAFQDYEKLFF. The CDR3 DNA is TGTGCCAGCAGCTTAGCGGCTTTCCAGGATTATGAAAAACTGTTTTTT.

The rearrangement joins TRBV2 to TRBJ2-7, with TRBD1 matching 9 bases. The junction had 3 bases not matched to a gene; V was cut back by 9 bases and J by 0 bases. Germline-derived CDR1 and CDR2 are SNHLY and FYNNEI. The CDR3 is 13 residues long. CDR3 nucleotides: TGTGCCAGAGGGACAGGGCCCTCCTACGAGCAGTACTTC. Residues: CARGTGPSYEQYF.

The chain carries TRBV10-3 and TRBJ1-5; weak D call: TRBD1 (5 bases). V was cut by 4 bases and J by 5 bases, with 12 bases left in between. Germline V lookup: CDR1 ENHRY, CDR2 SYGVKD. The CDR3 has 14 residues. The CDR3 sequence is CAISGGGFDQPQHF. CDR3 DNA sequence: TGTGCCATCAGTGGTGGGGGTTTCGATCAGCCCCAGCATTTT.

This chain uses TRBV6-5 with TRBJ2-3, with D tentatively TRBD1 (6 bases). The CDR3 has 14 residues. Germline assignment: CDR1 MNHEY and CDR2 SVGAGI. Deletions cut 6 bases from V and 2 bases from J, with 12 bases between. Written as DNA, the CDR3 is TGTGCCAGCAGCCTGGACAGAAACACAGATACGCAGTATTTT. It translates to CASSLDRNTDTQYF.

This clone was detected only a few times. This rearrangement joins TRBV5-1 to TRBJ1-1; no clear D gene. The germline gives CDR1 SGHRS, CDR2 YFSETQ. This CDR3 contains 13 residues. Trimming took 4 bases from V and 3 from J, leaving 10 bases between them. DNA of the CDR3: TGCGCCAGCAGCGCGAACATTGACACTGAAGCTTTCTTT. As protein: CASSANIDTEAFF.

This chain uses TRBV10-2 with TRBJ2-7; D not certain. V lost 2 bases to trimming and J lost 3 bases, with 8 bases between them. CDR1 WSHSY and CDR2 SAAADI come from the germline V gene. There are 13 residues in the CDR3. Written as DNA, the CDR3 is TGCGCCAGCAGTGAGGACGAAATCTACGAGCAGTACTTC. As protein: CASSEDEIYEQYF.

V gene TRBV7-3 combines with J gene TRBJ2-7; a weak D match, TRBD1 (5 bases). The V gene's germline CDR1 is SGHTA and CDR2 FQGTGA. Between the trimmed V and J ends, which lost 1 base and 4 bases, there was a span of 8 bases. The CDR3 covers 13 residues. CDR3: CASSLKGNYEQYF. The CDR3 coding sequence is TGTGCCAGCAGCTTAAAGGGGAATTACGAGCAGTACTTC.

The chain recombines TRBV7-8 with TRBJ2-1; possible D gene TRBD2, 6 bases. Germline CDR1 is SGHVS and CDR2 is FQNEAQ. V shed 5 bases and J shed 8 bases, with 19 bases lying between them. The CDR3 spans 15 residues. CDR3 DNA sequence: TGTGCCAGCAGCGCGACTAGTTTCACGGGGGATGAGCAGTTCTTC. This encodes CASSATSFTGDEQFF.

The chain carries TRBV15 and TRBJ2-7; 9 bases are a match to TRBD2. The CDR3 is 15 residues long. With 0 bases clipped from V and 3 bases from J, the junction kept 3 bases outside the gene matches. Germline values: CDR1 LNHNV, CDR2 YYDKDF (reference sequence). In DNA form, the CDR3 reads TGTGCCACCAGCAGAGAGGGTAGCGGGAGCTACGAGCAGTACTTC. This codes for CATSREGSGSYEQYF. The variable domain in full, with the rest retrieved from reference TRBV15 and TRBJ2-7, is DAMVIQNPRYQVTQFGKPVTLSCSQTLNHNVMYWYQQKSSQAPKLLFHYYDKDFNNEADTPDNFQSRRPNTSFCFLDIRSPGLGDTAMYLCATSREGSGSYEQYFGPGTRLTVT.

This chain uses TRBV14 with TRBJ1-5; a possible D gene is TRBD1 (6 bases). CDR1 and CDR2 (germline): SGHDN, FVKESK. V dropped 2 bases and J dropped 4 bases, with 12 bases sitting between them. This CDR3 spans 15 amino acids. The CDR3 sequence: CASSQKFQGNQPQHF. The CDR3 coding sequence is TGTGCCAGCAGCCAAAAATTCCAGGGGAATCAGCCCCAGCATTTT.

This clone was recorded once. The chain uses TRBV7-2 and TRBJ2-3; 7 bases agree with TRBD1. The germline CDR1 and CDR2 sequences are SGHTA and FQGNSA. V lost 5 bases to trimming and J lost 10 bases; unmatched junction nucleotides: 15. The CDR3 loop spans 15 amino acids. The CDR3 DNA reads TGTGCCAGCAGCCTCACACGACAGGGACATACGGCGCAGTATTTT. It is translated as CASSLTRQGHTAQYF.

This chain's CDR3 is CASSPGAGNYNEQFF. The CDR3 DNA sequence: TGTGCCAGCAGCCCTGGGGCGGGAAATTACAATGAGCAGTTCTTC. The chain uses TRBV5-6 and TRBJ2-1; D possibly corresponds to TRBD2 (6 bases). Germline CDR1 reads SGHDT; CDR2 reads YYEEEE. The CDR3 length is 15 residues. V shed 4 bases and J shed 4 bases, with 15 bases lying between them.

The CDR3 loop is CASALDGTLLEQYF. CDR3 in DNA: TGTGCCAGCGCTCTTGACGGGACTCTCTTAGAGCAGTACTTC. The chain links TRBV2 to TRBJ2-7; weak D call: TRBD2 (6 bases). The CDR3 has 14 amino acids. Trimming cost V 8 bases and J 7 bases, with 21 bases left between them. CDR1 is SNHLY and CDR2 is FYNNEI in the germline V gene.